This T cell receptor beta chain was obtained from a study of cytomegalovirus exposure and HLA in healthy donors. Study outcomes and limitations: Specificity of a few CMV-associated chains for CMV antigens was verified in vitro. Subsequent analysis showed first-cohort TCR clusters tending to co-occur in over a hundred validation repertoires.

CDR3 length: 15 amino acids. CDR1 and CDR2 (germline): MNHEY, SVGAGI. V shed 9 bases and J shed 6 bases, with 24 bases lying between them. Regarding this clone: Its antigen remains unknown.

Generated by immunoSEQ multiplex PCR, the TCRdb table keeps only in-frame clones and is missing some. The table lists fewer than 150,000 clones, about 88% of them singletons, with around 10% in the top ten. The clonotype was recovered from a man aged 18 to 30 in good health and CMV-seropositive. This chain joins TRBV6-5 and TRBJ2-7; maybe TRBD2 (5 bases). Sequencing was done on a sample of PBMCs. CDR3 in DNA: TGTGCCAGGACGGTGAGGGATTCACCGCGATGCGAGCAGTACTTC. Translating gives CARTVRDSPRCEQYF.